This T cell receptor beta chain was observed in a study of post-analysis software for immune sequencing data. As for the study in general: As for disease course, relapsing-remitting, secondary progressive and progressive-relapsing multiple sclerosis were all included. Points from the study as a whole: Controls showed significantly higher normalized Chao1 diversity than did multiple sclerosis patients. About 5 TRBV segments (TRBV5-6, TRBV5-1 and TRBV20-1 among them) occurred more frequently in patients than in controls. Under F measure analysis, samples from one preparation batch co-clustered strongly.

Tagging with unique molecular identifiers was a feature of the TCR beta cDNA libraries. Approximately 0.5 million cDNA molecules were recovered from an input of about 1 to 10 million T cells. TCRdb re-derived calls from the PCR reads in MiXCR, one entry per CDR3 protein. The sample gives about 560,000 distinct CDR3 sequences, roughly 46% of which show up once; around 1.7% is in the top ten. Worth noting for this clonotype: Antigen unknown.

The CDR3 totals 15 residues. V lost 3 bases to trimming and J lost 2 bases, with 12 bases between them. Per germline, CDR1 MNHEY and CDR2 SVGAGI. Sequencing was performed on blood. The TCR sequence derives from a girl aged 5-17 years with multiple sclerosis. The chain is built from TRBV6-5 and TRBJ2-3; possible D gene TRBD2, 5 bases. CDR3 residues: CASSYSGLVTDTQYF. The CDR3 DNA reads TGTGCCAGCAGTTATTCAGGACTCGTCACAGATACGCAGTATTTT.